This TCR beta chain was obtained from a study of blood T cell repertoires in COVID-19. Germline CDR1 is LGHNA and CDR2 is YNFKEQ. With 4 bases removed from V and 5 bases from J, the gap between germline ends came to 13 bases. CDR3 size: 14 residues. Some clones are missing from TCRdb's copy, which holds only in-frame ones; the method was immunoSEQ multiplex PCR. The table has 150,000 to 200,000 clones, 85% to 90% seen once. The specimen was PBMCs or T cells enriched from blood (not recorded which). This clonotype was sampled from a woman aged 40 to 50 with acute COVID-19. The V gene is TRBV4-2, the J gene TRBJ2-3; D possibly corresponds to TRBD1 (7 bases). CDR3 protein: CASSPGRGVDTQYF. In DNA form, the CDR3 reads TGTGCCAGCAGCCCTGGCAGGGGGGTAGATACGCAGTATTTT.